This T cell receptor (beta chain) was identified during a study of T cells expressing NK-cell markers. General observations from the study: These clonotypes, the leaders elsewhere, also led the CD3+CD56-NKG2C+ fraction in a handful of donors.

The germline gives CDR1 SGHTA, CDR2 FQGTGA. The CDR3 runs to 13 residues. TCRdb reprocessed the 5' RACE reads, with one entry per CDR3 protein and no DNA. This listing includes about 460,000 distinct CDR3 sequences. A word on this clonotype: Antigen: not known.

This receptor was taken from a woman in her forties or fifties in good health. V and J are TRBV7-3 and TRBJ1-1; with no DNA, the TCRdb D assignment of TRBD1 cannot be verified. The sequenced sample consisted of blood T cells: a sorted CD56 or NKG2C T cell subset, CD4+ or CD8+ T cells, or bulk PBMC T cells (not recorded which). CDR3 loop: CASSLTESGLAFF.